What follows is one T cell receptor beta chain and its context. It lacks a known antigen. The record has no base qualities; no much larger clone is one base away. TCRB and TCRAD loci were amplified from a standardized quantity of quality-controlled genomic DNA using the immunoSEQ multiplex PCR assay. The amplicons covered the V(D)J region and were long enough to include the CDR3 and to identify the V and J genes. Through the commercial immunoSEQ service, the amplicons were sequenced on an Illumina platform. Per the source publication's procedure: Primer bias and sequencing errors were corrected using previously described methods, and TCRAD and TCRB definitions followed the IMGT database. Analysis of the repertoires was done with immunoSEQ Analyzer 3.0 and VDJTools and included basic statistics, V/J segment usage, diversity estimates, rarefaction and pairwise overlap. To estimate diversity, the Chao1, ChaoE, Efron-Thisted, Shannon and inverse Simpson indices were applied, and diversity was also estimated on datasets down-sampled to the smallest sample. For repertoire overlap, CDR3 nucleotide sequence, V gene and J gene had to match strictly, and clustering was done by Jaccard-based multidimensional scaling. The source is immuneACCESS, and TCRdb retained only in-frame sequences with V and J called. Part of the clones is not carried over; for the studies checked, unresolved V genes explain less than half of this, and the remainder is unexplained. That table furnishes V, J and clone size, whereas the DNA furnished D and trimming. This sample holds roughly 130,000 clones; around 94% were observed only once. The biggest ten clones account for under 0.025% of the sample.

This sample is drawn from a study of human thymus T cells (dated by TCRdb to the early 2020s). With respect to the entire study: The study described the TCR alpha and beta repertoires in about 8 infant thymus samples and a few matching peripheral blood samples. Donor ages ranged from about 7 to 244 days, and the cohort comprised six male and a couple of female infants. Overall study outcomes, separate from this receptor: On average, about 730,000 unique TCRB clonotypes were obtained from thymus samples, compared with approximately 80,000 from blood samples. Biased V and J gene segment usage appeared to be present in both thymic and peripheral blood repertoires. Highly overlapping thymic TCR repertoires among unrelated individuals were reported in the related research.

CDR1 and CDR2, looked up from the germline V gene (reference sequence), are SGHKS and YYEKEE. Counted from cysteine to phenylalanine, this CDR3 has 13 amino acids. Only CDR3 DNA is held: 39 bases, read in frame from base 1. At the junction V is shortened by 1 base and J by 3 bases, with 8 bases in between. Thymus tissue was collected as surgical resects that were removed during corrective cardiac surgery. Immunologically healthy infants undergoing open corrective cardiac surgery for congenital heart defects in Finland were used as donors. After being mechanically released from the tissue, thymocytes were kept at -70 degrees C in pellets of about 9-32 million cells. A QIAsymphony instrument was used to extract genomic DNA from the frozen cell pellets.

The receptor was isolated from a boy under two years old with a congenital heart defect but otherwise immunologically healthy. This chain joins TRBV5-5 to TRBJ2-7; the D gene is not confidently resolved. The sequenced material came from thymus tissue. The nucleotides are TGTGCCAGCAGCTTGTTATCAGACTACGAGCAGTACTTC. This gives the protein CASSLLSDYEQYF.